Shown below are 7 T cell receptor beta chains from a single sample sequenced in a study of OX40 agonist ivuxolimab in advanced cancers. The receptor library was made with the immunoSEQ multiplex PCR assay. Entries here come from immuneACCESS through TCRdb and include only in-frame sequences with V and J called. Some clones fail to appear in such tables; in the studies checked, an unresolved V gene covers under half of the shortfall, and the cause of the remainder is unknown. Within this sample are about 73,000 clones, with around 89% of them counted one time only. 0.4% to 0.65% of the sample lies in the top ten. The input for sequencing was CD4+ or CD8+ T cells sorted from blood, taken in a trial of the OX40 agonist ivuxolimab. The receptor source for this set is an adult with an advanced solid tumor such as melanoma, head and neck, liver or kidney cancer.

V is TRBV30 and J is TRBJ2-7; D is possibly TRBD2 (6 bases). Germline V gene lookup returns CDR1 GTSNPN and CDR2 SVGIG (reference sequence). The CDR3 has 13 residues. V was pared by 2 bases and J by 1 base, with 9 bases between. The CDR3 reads CAWSSGRSYEQYF. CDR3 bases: TGTGCCTGGAGTTCGGGGAGGTCCTACGAGCAGTACTTC.

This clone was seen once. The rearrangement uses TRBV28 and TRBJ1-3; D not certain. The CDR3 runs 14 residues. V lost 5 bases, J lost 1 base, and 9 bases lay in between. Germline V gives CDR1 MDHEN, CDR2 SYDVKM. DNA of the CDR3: TGTGCCAGCAGTACAAGTGGTTCTGGAAACACCATATATTTT. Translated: CASSTSGSGNTIYF.

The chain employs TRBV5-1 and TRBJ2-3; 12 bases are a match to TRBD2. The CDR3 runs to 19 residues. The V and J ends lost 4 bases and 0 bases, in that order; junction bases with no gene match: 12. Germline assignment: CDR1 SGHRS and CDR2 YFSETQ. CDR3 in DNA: TGCGCCAGCAGCACACCGGGACTAGCGGGTGGAGATAGCACAGATACGCAGTATTTT. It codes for CASSTPGLAGGDSTDTQYF.

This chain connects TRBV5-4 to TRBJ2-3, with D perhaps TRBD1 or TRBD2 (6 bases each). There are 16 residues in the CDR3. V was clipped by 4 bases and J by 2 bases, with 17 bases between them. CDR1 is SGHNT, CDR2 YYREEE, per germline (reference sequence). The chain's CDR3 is CASSPSGAYNTDTQYF. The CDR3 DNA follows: TGTGCCAGCAGCCCTTCGGGGGCCTACAACACAGATACGCAGTATTTT.

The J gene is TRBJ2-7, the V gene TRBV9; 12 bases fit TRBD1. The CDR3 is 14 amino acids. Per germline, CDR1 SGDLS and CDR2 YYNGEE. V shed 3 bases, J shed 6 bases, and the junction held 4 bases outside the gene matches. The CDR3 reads CASSARDRGLEQYF. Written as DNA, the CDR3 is TGTGCCAGCAGCGCCCGGGACAGGGGGCTCGAGCAGTACTTC.

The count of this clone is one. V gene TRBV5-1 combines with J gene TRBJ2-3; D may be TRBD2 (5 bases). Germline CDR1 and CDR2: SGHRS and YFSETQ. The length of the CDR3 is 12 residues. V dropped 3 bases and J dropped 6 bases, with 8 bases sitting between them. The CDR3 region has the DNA TGCGCCAGCAGCTGGACGGGGGATACGCAGTATTTT. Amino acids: CASSWTGDTQYF.

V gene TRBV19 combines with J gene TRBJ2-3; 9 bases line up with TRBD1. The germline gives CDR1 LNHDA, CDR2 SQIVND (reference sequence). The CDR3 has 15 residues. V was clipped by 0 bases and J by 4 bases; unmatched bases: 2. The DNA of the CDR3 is TGTGCCAGTAGTATAGAGGGACAGGGACCAGATACGCAGTATTTT. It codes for CASSIEGQGPDTQYF.